This TCR beta chain came from a study of blood T cell repertoires in COVID-19. Background on the study: Collection of acute and convalescent COVID-19 samples took place in the United States, Italy and Spain.

The repertoire was sequenced with immunoSEQ multiplex PCR; TCRdb's copy has only in-frame clones and lacks some. The data contain approximately 260,000 clones, around 90% of them singletons. Researchers sorted participants into cohorts using their self-reported clinical history. J gave up 7 bases and V 4 bases, and 14 bases lay outside the gene matches. From germline, CDR1 is GTSNPN and CDR2 SVGIG (reference sequence). The CDR3 spans 17 residues. The chain carries TRBV30 and TRBJ1-6, with 9 bases matching TRBD1. This TCR derives from a woman aged 30 to 39 with acute COVID-19. The sample was PBMCs or T cells enriched from blood (not recorded which). The CDR3 region is CAWKLGTGLVLNSPLHF. CDR3 coding DNA: TGTGCCTGGAAGCTCGGGACAGGGCTTGTACTCAATTCACCCCTCCACTTT.